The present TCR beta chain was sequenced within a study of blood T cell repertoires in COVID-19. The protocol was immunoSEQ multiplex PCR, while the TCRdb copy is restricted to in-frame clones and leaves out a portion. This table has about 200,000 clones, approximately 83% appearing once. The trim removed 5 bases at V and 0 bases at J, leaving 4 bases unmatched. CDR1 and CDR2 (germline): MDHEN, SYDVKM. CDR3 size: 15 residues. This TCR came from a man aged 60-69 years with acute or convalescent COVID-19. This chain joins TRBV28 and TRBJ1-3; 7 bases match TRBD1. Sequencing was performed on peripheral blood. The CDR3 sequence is CASSQGVVSGNTIYF. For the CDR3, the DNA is TGTGCCAGCAGTCAGGGGGTAGTCTCTGGAAACACCATATATTTT.